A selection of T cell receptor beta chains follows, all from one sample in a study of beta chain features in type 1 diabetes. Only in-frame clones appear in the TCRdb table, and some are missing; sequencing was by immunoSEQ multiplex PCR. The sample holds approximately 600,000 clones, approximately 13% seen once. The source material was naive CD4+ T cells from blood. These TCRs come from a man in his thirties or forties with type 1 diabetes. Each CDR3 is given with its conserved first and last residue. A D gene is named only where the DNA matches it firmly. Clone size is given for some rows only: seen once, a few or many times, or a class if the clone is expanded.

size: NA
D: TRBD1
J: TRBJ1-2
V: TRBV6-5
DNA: TGTGCCAGCAGTTACGCCCCCGGACAGGGCTATGGCTACACCTTC
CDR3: CASSYAPGQGYGYTF

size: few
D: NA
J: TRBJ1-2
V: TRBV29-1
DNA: TGCAGCGTCGACCGAGACTATGGCTACACCTTC
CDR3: CSVDRDYGYTF

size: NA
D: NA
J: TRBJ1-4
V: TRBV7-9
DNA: TGTGCCAGCAGCCGTGACGGGAGTAATGAAAAACTGTTTTTT
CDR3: CASSRDGSNEKLFF

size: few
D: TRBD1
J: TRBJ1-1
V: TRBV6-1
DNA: TGTGCCAGCAGTTCCTTGACAGGGGCGAACACTGAAGCTTTCTTT
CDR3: CASSSLTGANTEAFF

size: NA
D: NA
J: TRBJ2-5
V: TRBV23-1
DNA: TGCGCCAGCAGTCAATTGTTTGTGGGAGCCTCGGGTAGACAAGAGACCCAGTACTTC
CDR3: CASSQLFVGASGRQETQYF

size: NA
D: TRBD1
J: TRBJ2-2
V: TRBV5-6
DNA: TGTGCCAGCAGCTTGGGGGGACAGGGACTGGCCGGGGAGCTGTTTTTT
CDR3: CASSLGGQGLAGELFF

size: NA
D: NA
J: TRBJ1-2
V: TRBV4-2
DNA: TGTGCCAGCAGCCAAGAAAGAGTCGGCTATGGCTACACCTTC
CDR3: CASSQERVGYGYTF

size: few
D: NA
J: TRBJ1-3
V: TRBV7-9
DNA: TGTGCCAGCAGCTTAGCAGGGGACGTCTCTGGAAACACCATATATTTT
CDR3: CASSLAGDVSGNTIYF

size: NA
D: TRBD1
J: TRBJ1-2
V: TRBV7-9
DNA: TGTGCCAGCAGCTTGGGACAGGGCAGCTATGGCTACACCTTC
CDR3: CASSLGQGSYGYTF

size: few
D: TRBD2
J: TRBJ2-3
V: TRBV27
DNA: TGTGCCAGCAGTTTAGCGGGGGACACAGATACGCAGTATTTT
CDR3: CASSLAGDTDTQYF

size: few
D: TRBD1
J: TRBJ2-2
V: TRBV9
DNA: TGTGCCAGCAGCACAGGACAGGGGAACACCGGGGAGCTGTTTTTT
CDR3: CASSTGQGNTGELFF

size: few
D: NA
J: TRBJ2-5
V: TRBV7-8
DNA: TGTGCCAGCAGCTCTGTTAAGGGGGTCGAGACCCAGTACTTC
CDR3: CASSSVKGVETQYF

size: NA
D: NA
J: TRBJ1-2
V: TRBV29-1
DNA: TGCAGCGTTGTACCAGCGTGGGACTATGGCTACACCTTC
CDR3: CSVVPAWDYGYTF

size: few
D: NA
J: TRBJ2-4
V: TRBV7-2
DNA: TGTGCCAGCAGCTTAGGGGGATCCAAAAACATTCAGTACTTC
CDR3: CASSLGGSKNIQYF

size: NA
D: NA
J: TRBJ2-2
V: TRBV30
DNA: TGTGCCTGGAGGCGACGGAAGAGCCTCACCGGGGAGCTGTTTTTT
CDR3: CAWRRRKSLTGELFF

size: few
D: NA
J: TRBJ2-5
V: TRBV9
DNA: TGTGCCAGCAGCGTAGGAGCAAAGGAGACCCAGTACTTC
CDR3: CASSVGAKETQYF

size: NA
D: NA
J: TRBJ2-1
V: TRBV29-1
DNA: TGCAGCGTTGCCTTCAGGCTGAACAATGGTGAGCAGTTCTTC
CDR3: CSVAFRLNNGEQFF

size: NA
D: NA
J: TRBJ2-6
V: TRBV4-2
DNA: TGTGCCAGCAGCCAAGATACGGGCGGGGCTGGGGCCAACGTCCTGACTTTC
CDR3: CASSQDTGGAGANVLTF

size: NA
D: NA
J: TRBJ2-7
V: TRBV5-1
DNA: TGCGCCAGCAGGGTAGGGAGCTCCTACGAGCAGTACTTC
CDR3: CASRVGSSYEQYF

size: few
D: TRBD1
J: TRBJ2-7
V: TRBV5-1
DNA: TGCGCCAGCAGCACGGACTCCATGTACAGGGGAGACGAGCAGTACTTC
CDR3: CASSTDSMYRGDEQYF

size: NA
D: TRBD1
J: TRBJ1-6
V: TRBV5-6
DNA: TGTGCCAGCAGCTCGGACAGGGGGATTTCACCCCTCCACTTT
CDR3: CASSSDRGISPLHF

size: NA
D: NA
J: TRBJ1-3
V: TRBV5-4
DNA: TGTGCCAGCAGCTTGTGGGCCGCCCCTGGAAACACCATATATTTT
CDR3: CASSLWAAPGNTIYF

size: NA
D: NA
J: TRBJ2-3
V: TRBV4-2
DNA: TGTGCCAGCAGCCAAGAGACAAAACAGGTTACGCAGTATTTT
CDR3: CASSQETKQVTQYF

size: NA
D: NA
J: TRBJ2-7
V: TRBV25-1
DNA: TGTGCCAGCAGTGATGGGGAAACCTACGAGCAGTACTTC
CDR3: CASSDGETYEQYF

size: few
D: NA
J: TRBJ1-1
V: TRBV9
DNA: TGTGCCAGCAGCGTCGAGGCGAACACTGAAGCTTTCTTT
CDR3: CASSVEANTEAFF

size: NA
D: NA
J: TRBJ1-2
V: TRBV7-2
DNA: TGTGCCAGCAGCTTAGCGCGGGGATCCTATGGCTACACCTTC
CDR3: CASSLARGSYGYTF

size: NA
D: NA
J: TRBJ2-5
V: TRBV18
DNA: TGTGCCAGCTCACCACCTCTGAGTTTCGAGACCCAGTACTTC
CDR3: CASSPPLSFETQYF

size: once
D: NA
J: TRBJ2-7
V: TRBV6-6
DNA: TGTGCCAGCAGTAGACTGCAGGGGGGCAACGAGCAGTACTTC
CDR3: CASSRLQGGNEQYF

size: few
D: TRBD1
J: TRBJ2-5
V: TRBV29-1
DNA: TGCAGCGCCTACCCGGGGACAGACCAAGAGACCCAGTACTTC
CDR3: CSAYPGTDQETQYF

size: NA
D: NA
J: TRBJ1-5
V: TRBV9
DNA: TGTGCCAGCGCTGAGACCCCACGAAATAGCAATCAGCCCCAGCATTTT
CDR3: CASAETPRNSNQPQHF

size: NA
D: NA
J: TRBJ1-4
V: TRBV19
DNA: TGTGCCAGTAGTTCCAGACGGTTTAATGAAAAACTGTTTTTT
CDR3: CASSSRRFNEKLFF

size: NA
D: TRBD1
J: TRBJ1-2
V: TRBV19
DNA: TGTGCCAGTAGTCGGGACAGGACGATTATTAACTATGGCTACACCTTC
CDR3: CASSRDRTIINYGYTF

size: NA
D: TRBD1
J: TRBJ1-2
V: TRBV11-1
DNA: TGTGCCAGCAGCTTATCCGAGACAGGGGTCGGCTACACCTTC
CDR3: CASSLSETGVGYTF

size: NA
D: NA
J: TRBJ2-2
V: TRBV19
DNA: TGTGCCAGCGCTTCCGGACATCAGAACACCGGGGAGCTGTTTTTT
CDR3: CASASGHQNTGELFF

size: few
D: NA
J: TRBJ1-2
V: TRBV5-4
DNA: TGTGCCAGCAGCCAGGAACAAGGCTACACCTTC
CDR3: CASSQEQGYTF

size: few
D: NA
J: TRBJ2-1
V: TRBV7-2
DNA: TGTGCCAGCAGATCTCATTACAATGAGCAGTTCTTC
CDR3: CASRSHYNEQFF

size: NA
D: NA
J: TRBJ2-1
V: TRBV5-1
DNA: TGCGCCAGCAGCCCCGACCGGGGGCGAGGGCCTGAGCAGTTCTTC
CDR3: CASSPDRGRGPEQFF

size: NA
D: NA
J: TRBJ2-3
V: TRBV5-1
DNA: TGCGCCAGCAGCTTGTCCACTAGCACAGATACGCAGTATTTT
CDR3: CASSLSTSTDTQYF

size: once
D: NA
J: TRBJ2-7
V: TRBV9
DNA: TGTGCCAGCAGCGCCAGTCCCGGGGGCACCTACGAGCAGTACTTC
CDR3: CASSASPGGTYEQYF

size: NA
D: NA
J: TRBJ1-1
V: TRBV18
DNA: TGTGCCAGCTCACCTTCCGGAAACACTGAAGCTTTCTTT
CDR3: CASSPSGNTEAFF

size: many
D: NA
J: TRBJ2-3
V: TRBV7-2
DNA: TGTGCCAGCAGCTTAGCCGCCGCATCCGGCACAGATACGCAGTATTTT
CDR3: CASSLAAASGTDTQYF

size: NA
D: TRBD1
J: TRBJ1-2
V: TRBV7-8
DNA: TGTGCCAGCAGCCGGACAGGGGATAGTGGCTACACCTTC
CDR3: CASSRTGDSGYTF

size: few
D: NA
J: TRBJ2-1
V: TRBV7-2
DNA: TGTGCCAGCAGCTTCCTCCAGAGCAATGAGCAGTTCTTC
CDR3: CASSFLQSNEQFF

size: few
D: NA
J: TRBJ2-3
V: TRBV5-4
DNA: TGTGCCAGCAGCTTCCAGTACACAGATACGCAGTATTTT
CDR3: CASSFQYTDTQYF

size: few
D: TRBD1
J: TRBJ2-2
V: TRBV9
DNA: TGTGCCAGCAGCCCGAGCCGGACAGGGAAAATCGGGGAGCTGTTTTTT
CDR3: CASSPSRTGKIGELFF

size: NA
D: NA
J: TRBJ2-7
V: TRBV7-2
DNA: TGTGCCAGCAGCTTAGTAACCGGACGGTCCTACGAGCAGTACTTC
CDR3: CASSLVTGRSYEQYF

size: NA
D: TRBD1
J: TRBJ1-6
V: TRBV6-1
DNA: TGTGCCACCCCAGGGGGGACAGGGAATTCACCCCTCCACTTT
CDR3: CATPGGTGNSPLHF

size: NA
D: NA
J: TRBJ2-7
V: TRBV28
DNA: TGTGCCAGCAGAGCCCCCGGGACAACATACGAGCAGTACTTC
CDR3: CASRAPGTTYEQYF

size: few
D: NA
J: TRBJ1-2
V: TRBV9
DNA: TGTGCCAGCAGCGTCGCTAACAACTATGGCTACACCTTC
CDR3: CASSVANNYGYTF

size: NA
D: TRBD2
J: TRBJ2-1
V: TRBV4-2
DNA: TGTGCCAGCAGCCAAGGACTAGCGTCCGGTGAGCAGTTCTTC
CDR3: CASSQGLASGEQFF

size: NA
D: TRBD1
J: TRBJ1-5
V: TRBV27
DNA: TGTGCCAGCAGACGGACAGGGTTCGGGCAGCCCCAGCATTTT
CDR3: CASRRTGFGQPQHF

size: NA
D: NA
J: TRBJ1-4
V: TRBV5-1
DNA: TGCGCCAGCAGCTTGAACGGTATGGATGAAAAACTGTTTTTT
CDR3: CASSLNGMDEKLFF

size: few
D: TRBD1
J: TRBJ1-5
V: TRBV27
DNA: TGTGCCAGCAGTCCTGGAGGAGGGGGCCGCAATCAGCCCCAGCATTTT
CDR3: CASSPGGGGRNQPQHF

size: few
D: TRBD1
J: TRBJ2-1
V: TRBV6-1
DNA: TGTGCCAGCAGTGTCCTGGGGAAGGGGGCGTGGAATGAGCAGTTCTTC
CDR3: CASSVLGKGAWNEQFF

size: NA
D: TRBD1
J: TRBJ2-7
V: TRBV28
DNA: TGTGCCAGCAGTTCACCGGGACAGGGGTCTCCCTACGAGCAGTACTTC
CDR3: CASSSPGQGSPYEQYF

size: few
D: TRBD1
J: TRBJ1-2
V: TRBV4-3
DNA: TGCGCCAGCTCACAGGGGGAGACTACTAACTATGGCTACACCTTC
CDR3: CASSQGETTNYGYTF

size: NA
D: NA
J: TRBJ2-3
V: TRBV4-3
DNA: TGCGCCAGCAGCCATTGGGCAGGTTGCACAGATACGCAGTATTTT
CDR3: CASSHWAGCTDTQYF